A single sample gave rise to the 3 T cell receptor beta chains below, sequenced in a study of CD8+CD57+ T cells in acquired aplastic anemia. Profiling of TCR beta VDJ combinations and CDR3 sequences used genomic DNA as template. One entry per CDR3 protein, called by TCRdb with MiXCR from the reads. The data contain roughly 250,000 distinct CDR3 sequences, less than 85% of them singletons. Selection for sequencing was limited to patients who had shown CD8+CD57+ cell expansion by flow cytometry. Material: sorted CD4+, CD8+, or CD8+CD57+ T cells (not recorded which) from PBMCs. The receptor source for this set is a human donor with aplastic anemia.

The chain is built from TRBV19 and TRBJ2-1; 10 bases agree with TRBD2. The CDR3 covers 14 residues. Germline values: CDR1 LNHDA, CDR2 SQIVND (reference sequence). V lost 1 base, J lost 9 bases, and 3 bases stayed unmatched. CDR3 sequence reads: CASSIASGSSEQFF. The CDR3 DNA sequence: TGTGCCAGTAGTATAGCTAGCGGGAGTAGTGAGCAGTTCTTC. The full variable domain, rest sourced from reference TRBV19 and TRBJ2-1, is DGGITQSPKYLFRKEGQNVTLSCEQNLNHDAMYWYRQDPGQGLRLIYYSQIVNDFQKGDIAEGYSVSREKKESFPLTVTSAQKNPTAFYLCASSIASGSSEQFFGPGTRLTVL.

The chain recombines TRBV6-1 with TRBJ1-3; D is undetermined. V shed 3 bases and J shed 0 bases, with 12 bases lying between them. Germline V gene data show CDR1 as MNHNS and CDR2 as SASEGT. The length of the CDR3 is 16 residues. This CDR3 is CASSEFLASSGNTIYF. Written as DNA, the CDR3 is TGTGCCAGCAGTGAGTTTTTGGCAAGCTCTGGAAACACCATATATTTT.

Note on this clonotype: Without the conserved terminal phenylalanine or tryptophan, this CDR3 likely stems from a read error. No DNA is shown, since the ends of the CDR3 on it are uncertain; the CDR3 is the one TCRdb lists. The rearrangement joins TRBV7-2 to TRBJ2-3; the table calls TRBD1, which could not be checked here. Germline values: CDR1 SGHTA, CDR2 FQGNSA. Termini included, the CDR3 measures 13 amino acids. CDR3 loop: CASSFAGGPAPHY.